Described below is a single T cell receptor (beta chain) sequence and its context. The CDR3 spans 12 residues. With 3 bases removed from V and 6 bases from J, the gap between germline ends came to 7 bases. CDR1 and CDR2 (germline): KGHSH, LQKENI. The study drew at least one pre-ART and at least two post-ART PBMC samples from every donor. Going into DNA extraction, samples held 1-10 million cryopreserved PBMC. Survey-level resolution applied to immunoSEQ assay v3.0. Sequencing was performed with immunoSEQ multiplex PCR; in TCRdb, only in-frame clones are kept and a portion is missing. The sample has 35,000 to 40,000 clones, over 80% seen once. This sample is part of a study of long-term antiretroviral therapy in people with HIV.

This TCR derives from a man aged 18 to 35 with HIV. The chain is built from TRBV18 and TRBJ2-3; D unclear. The sequencing here drew on unsorted PBMCs, taken 1.5 years after starting antiretroviral therapy. Here the CDR3 DNA reads TGTGCCAGCTCACCTTATCTGGATACGCAGTATTTT. Protein: CASSPYLDTQYF.